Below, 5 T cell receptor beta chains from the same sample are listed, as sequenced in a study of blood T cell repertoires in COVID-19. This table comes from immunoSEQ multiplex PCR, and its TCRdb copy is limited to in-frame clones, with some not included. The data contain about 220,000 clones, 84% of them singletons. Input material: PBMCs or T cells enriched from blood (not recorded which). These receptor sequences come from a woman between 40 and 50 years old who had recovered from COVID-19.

The CDR3 loop reads CASSRTAGNSPLHF. CDR3 DNA sequence: TGTGCCAGCAGTCGGACAGCTGGTAATTCACCCCTCCACTTT. This rearrangement joins TRBV6-5 to TRBJ1-6, with D perhaps TRBD1 (6 bases). V was cut by 5 bases and J by 6 bases, with 11 bases left in between. Germline V gives CDR1 MNHEY, CDR2 SVGAGI. This CDR3 has 14 residues.

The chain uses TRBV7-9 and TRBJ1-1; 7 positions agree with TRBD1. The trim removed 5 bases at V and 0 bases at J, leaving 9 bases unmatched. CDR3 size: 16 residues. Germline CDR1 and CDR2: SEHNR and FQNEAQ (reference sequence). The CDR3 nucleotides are TGTGCCAGCAGCCCCCAGGGGGACAGCTTGAACACTGAAGCTTTCTTT. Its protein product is CASSPQGDSLNTEAFF.

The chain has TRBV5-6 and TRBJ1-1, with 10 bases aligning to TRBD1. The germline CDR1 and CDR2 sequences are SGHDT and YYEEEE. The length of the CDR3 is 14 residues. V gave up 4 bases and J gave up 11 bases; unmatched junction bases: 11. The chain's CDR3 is CASSGSGQGSAAFF. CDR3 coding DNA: TGTGCCAGCAGCGGATCGGGACAGGGGTCCGCCGCTTTCTTT. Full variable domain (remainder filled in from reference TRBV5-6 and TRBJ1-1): DAGVTQSPTHLIKTRGQQVTLRCSPKSGHDTVSWYQQALGQGPQFIFQYYEEEERQRGNFPDRFSGHQFPNYSSELNVNALLLGDSALYLCASSGSGQGSAAFFGQGTRLTVV.

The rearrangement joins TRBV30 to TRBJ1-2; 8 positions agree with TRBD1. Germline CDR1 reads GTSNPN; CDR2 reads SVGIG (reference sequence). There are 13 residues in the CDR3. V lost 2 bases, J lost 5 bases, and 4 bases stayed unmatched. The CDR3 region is CAWSRTGWYGYTF. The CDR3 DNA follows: TGTGCCTGGAGTCGGACAGGGTGGTATGGCTACACCTTC.

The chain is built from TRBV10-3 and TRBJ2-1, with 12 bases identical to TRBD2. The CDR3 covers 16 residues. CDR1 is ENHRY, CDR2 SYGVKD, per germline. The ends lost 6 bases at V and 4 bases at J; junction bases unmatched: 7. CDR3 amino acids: CAIRGTSGPRYNEQFF. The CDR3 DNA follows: TGTGCCATCAGGGGGACTAGCGGGCCCCGATACAATGAGCAGTTCTTC.